This paragraph reports one T cell receptor (beta chain). This record belongs to a study of T cell responses to AZD1222 COVID-19 vaccine. Assay: immunoSEQ multiplex PCR; the TCRdb copy retains only in-frame clones and omits some. Seen here are roughly 190,000 clones, 85% to 95% observed once, and the top ten hold over 1%. CDR1 and CDR2 (germline): MNHEY, SVGAGI. The CDR3 has 14 amino acids. Trimming removed 6 bases at V and 8 bases at J, with 17 bases between. The sample was peripheral blood, taken on day 0 of AZD1222 vaccination. This chain uses TRBV6-5 with TRBJ2-1, with D possibly being TRBD2 (7 bases). The TCR sequence derives from an adult in good health. CDR3 sequence: CASRGRGGRDEQFF. DNA for the CDR3: TGTGCCAGCAGGGGCAGGGGAGGGAGGGATGAGCAGTTCTTC.